This T cell receptor (beta chain) derives from a study of T cell responses to AZD1222 COVID-19 vaccine. Clones were read by immunoSEQ multiplex PCR, and TCRdb kept only the in-frame ones, dropping some. The sample shows about 170,000 clones, around 88% of them seen only once. Germline lookup yields CDR1 LGHDT and CDR2 YNNKEL (reference sequence). This CDR3 contains 12 residues. Trimming took off 1 base at V and 10 bases at J, with 10 bases between the two ends. The TCR originated in an adult who received the AZD1222 COVID-19 vaccine. The sequenced sample was peripheral blood, obtained 28 days after the second AZD1222 dose. The chain employs TRBV3-1 (or the pseudogene TRBV3-2) and TRBJ1-1; D not certain. CDR3 nucleotide sequence: TGTGCCAGCAGCCAAGTTGGGCAACCAGCTTTCTTT. Translating gives CASSQVGQPAFF.